This TCR beta chain originates from a study of cytomegalovirus exposure and HLA in healthy donors. The wider study: Both the approximately 130 validation repertoires and the roughly 700 first-cohort repertoires used the same platform, as reported by a later analysis. Points from the study as a whole: Researchers catalogued under 200 TCR beta chains as cytomegalovirus-associated. Among TCR sequences, most were rare, though some public TCRs appeared in many donors. Specific recognition of CMV antigens was confirmed in vitro for three chains (all CMV-associated).

Sequencing was performed with immunoSEQ multiplex PCR; in TCRdb, only in-frame clones are kept and a portion is missing. The repertoire consists of 70,000 or so clones, with 94% occurring once and the leading ten covering approximately 2%. The germline V gene encodes CDR1 SGHRS and CDR2 YFSETQ. J gave up 5 bases and V 2 bases, and 9 bases lay outside the gene matches. The CDR3 has 15 amino acids. The table lists this clone with a count of one. As yet, its antigen is unknown. This TCR derives from a woman younger than 35 in good health and CMV-seropositive. V is TRBV5-1 and J is TRBJ1-2; 7 bases fit TRBD1. Sequenced input: PBMCs. The CDR3 DNA sequence: TGCGCCAGCAGCTTCGATGACAGGGAGTCATATGGCTACACCTTC. Encoded protein: CASSFDDRESYGYTF.